These 26 T cell receptor beta chains were all obtained from the same sample, sequenced in a study of T cells in localized non-small cell lung cancer. The method was immunoSEQ multiplex PCR; TCRdb's version includes in-frame clones alone and lacks a portion of them. The sample gives roughly 24,000 clones, roughly 80% of which show up once; 9.5% to 10% is in the top ten. The sequencing here drew on peripheral blood, taken before any cancer treatment. The receptor source for this set is a man between 40 and 69 years old with stage III squamous cell lung carcinoma.

This clone was picked up one time. The chain uses TRBV5-6 and TRBJ1-2, with 7 bases matching TRBD1. Germline V gene lookup returns CDR1 SGHDT and CDR2 YYEEEE. The CDR3 contains 14 residues. V lost 4 bases, J lost 0 bases, and 3 bases stayed unmatched. The CDR3 loop reads CASSETGTNYGYTF. The CDR3 nucleotides read TGTGCCAGCAGCGAGACAGGGACTAACTATGGCTACACCTTC.

The rearrangement uses TRBV29-1 and TRBJ2-7; a possible D gene is TRBD2 (5 bases). The CDR3 is 11 amino acids. CDR1 is SQVTM, CDR2 ANQGSEA, per germline. Trimming removed 4 bases at V and 5 bases at J, with 9 bases between. CDR3 region: CSVVRTDEQYF. The CDR3 bases are TGCAGCGTTGTAAGGACTGACGAGCAGTACTTC.

The chain has TRBV18 and TRBJ2-7, with 7 bases identical to TRBD1. The CDR3 extends over 16 amino acids. V gave up 6 bases and J gave up 2 bases; unmatched junction bases: 13. CDR1 and CDR2 (germline): KGHSH, LQKENI. CDR3 sequence (DNA): TGTGCCAGCTCGCCCCAACAGGGGTCTTCCCCCTACGAGCAGTACTTC. Translating it yields CASSPQQGSSPYEQYF.

This chain uses TRBV5-4 with TRBJ1-1; tentative D call: TRBD1 (6 bases). CDR3 size: 14 residues. V lost 4 bases and J 5 bases, leaving 15 bases between the germline ends. Germline assignment: CDR1 SGHNT and CDR2 YYREEE (reference sequence). The CDR3 here is CASSDAGGTTEAFF. The CDR3 DNA follows: TGTGCCAGCAGCGACGCGGGGGGCACGACTGAAGCTTTCTTT.

V and J are TRBV19 and TRBJ1-2; D is perhaps TRBD1 (5 bases). CDR3 length: 13 residues. From germline, CDR1 is LNHDA and CDR2 SQIVND (reference sequence). The germline V and J ends were trimmed by 5 bases and 2 bases, with 9 bases remaining between them. CDR3 coding DNA: TGTGCCAGTAGTTCTGGGGGGAACTATGGCTACACCTTC. It codes for CASSSGGNYGYTF. Based on the CDR3 plus reference TRBV19 and TRBJ1-2, the full variable domain is DGGITQSPKYLFRKEGQNVTLSCEQNLNHDAMYWYRQDPGQGLRLIYYSQIVNDFQKGDIAEGYSVSREKKESFPLTVTSAQKNPTAFYLCASSSGGNYGYTFGSGTRLTVV.

The chain is built from TRBV5-5 and TRBJ2-5, with a weak D call TRBD1 (6 bases). The V and J ends lost 4 bases and 3 bases respectively, with 10 bases between them. There are 13 residues in the CDR3. The germline V gene has CDR1 SGHKS and CDR2 YYEKEE (reference sequence). CDR3 residues: CASSRGLEETQYF. CDR3 coding DNA: TGTGCCAGCAGCAGGGGGTTGGAAGAGACCCAGTACTTC.

The V call is TRBV15, the J call TRBJ2-3, with D perhaps assigned TRBD1 or TRBD2 (5 bases each). There are 11 residues in the CDR3. CDR1 LNHNV and CDR2 YYDKDF come from the germline V gene (reference sequence). With 6 bases removed from V and 4 bases from J, the gap between germline ends came to 5 bases. CDR3 coding DNA: TGTGCCACCAGGGGGGCAGATACGCAGTATTTT. This sequence encodes CATRGADTQYF.

To note about this clone: A read error may produce the germline difference seen at one junction end. The chain's CDR3 is CASSPWDQPDTHHF. CDR3 DNA: TGTGCCAGCTCACCTTGGGACCAGCCGGATACGCACCATTTT. The chain couples TRBV18 to TRBJ2-3; D tentatively reads TRBD1 or TRBD2 (5 bases each). Germline CDR1 KGHSH, CDR2 LQKENI. The CDR3 runs 14 residues.

V gene TRBV2 combines with J gene TRBJ2-1; 8 bases are a match to TRBD2. Trimming took 6 bases from V and 7 from J; bases not matched to a gene: 11. CDR1 is SNHLY, CDR2 FYNNEI, per germline. The CDR3 spans 15 residues. The CDR3 loop is CASRPPVRGGNEQFF. The CDR3 DNA sequence: TGTGCCAGCAGACCCCCTGTCCGGGGGGGGAATGAGCAGTTCTTC. Together with reference TRBV2 and TRBJ2-1, the CDR3 gives the full variable domain: EPEVTQTPSHQVTQMGQEVILRCVPISNHLYFYWYRQILGQKVEFLVSFYNNEISEKSEIFDDQFSVERPDGSNFTLKIRSTKLEDSAMYFCASRPPVRGGNEQFFGPGTRLTVL.

The rearrangement joins TRBV29-1 to TRBJ1-2, with D perhaps matching TRBD1 (5 bases). The germline CDR1 and CDR2 sequences are SQVTM and ANQGSEA. The CDR3 spans 12 residues. Trimming pared 4 bases from V and 0 bases from J, leaving 6 bases between. CDR3 sequence reads: CSVGGANYGYTF. The CDR3 DNA reads TGCAGCGTTGGGGGGGCTAACTATGGCTACACCTTC.

J is TRBJ1-4 and V is TRBV19, with a weak D call TRBD1 (6 bases). This CDR3 comprises 13 residues. Germline values: CDR1 LNHDA, CDR2 SQIVND (reference sequence). V lost 9 bases to trimming and J lost 8 bases, with 16 bases between them. CDR3 sequence: CASDRYGGEKLFF. DNA for the CDR3: TGTGCCAGCGACAGGTACGGAGGCGAAAAACTGTTTTTT.

J is TRBJ1-1 and V is TRBV6-6; D is unclear. Per germline, CDR1 MNHNY and CDR2 SVGAGI (reference sequence). With 5 bases removed from V and 2 bases from J, the gap between germline ends came to 15 bases. The CDR3 sequence is 15 residues long. CDR3 DNA sequence: TGTGCCAGCAGTCCCTCCTTTTCTACCAACACTGAAGCTTTCTTT. Translation gives CASSPSFSTNTEAFF.

V gene TRBV29-1 combines with J gene TRBJ1-5; D may be TRBD1 (5 bases). V was cut by 6 bases and J by 9 bases, with 15 bases left in between. Per germline, CDR1 SQVTM and CDR2 ANQGSEA. This CDR3 has 12 residues. Written as DNA, the CDR3 is TGCAGCGTCCTATTGGGGGTAGGGCCCCAGCATTTT. Translation gives CSVLLGVGPQHF. The variable domain in full, with the rest retrieved from reference TRBV29-1 and TRBJ1-5, is SAVISQKPSRDICQRGTSLTIQCQVDSQVTMMFWYRQQPGQSLTLIATANQGSEATYESGFVIDKFPISRPNLTFSTLTVSNMSPEDSSIYLCSVLLGVGPQHFGDGTRLSIL.

The chain has TRBV7-9 and TRBJ2-5, with 9 bases identical to TRBD2. CDR1 and CDR2 (germline): SEHNR, FQNEAQ (reference sequence). The CDR3 runs to 15 residues. The V and J ends lost 5 bases and 5 bases, in that order; junction bases with no gene match: 9. The CDR3 sequence is CASSQGAGGVETQYF. Written as DNA, the CDR3 is TGTGCCAGCAGCCAAGGGGCGGGAGGGGTCGAGACCCAGTACTTC. Drawing the rest from reference TRBV7-9 and TRBJ2-5, the complete variable domain is DTGVSQNPRHKITKRGQNVTFRCDPISEHNRLYWYRQTLGQGPEFLTYFQNEAQLEKSRLLSDRFSAERPKGSFSTLEIQRTEQGDSAMYLCASSQGAGGVETQYFGPGTRLLVL.

V is TRBV6-1 and J is TRBJ1-2, with D possibly TRBD1 on 5 matching bases. The CDR3 is made up of 12 amino acids. Trimming pared 4 bases from V and 9 bases from J, leaving 12 bases between. CDR1 MNHNS and CDR2 SASEGT come from the germline V gene. The CDR3 coding sequence is TGTGCCAGCAGTGGGGGGGATCGACGCTACACCTTC. This sequence encodes CASSGGDRRYTF.

The chain joins TRBV7-2 to TRBJ2-2, with 12 bases lining up with TRBD1. The V and J ends lost 3 bases and 3 bases, in that order; junction bases with no gene match: 11. CDR3 size: 19 residues. Per the germline V gene, CDR1 is SGHTA and CDR2 is FQGNSA. The CDR3 is CASSLGQGATIFDTGELFF. Here the CDR3 DNA reads TGTGCCAGCAGCTTGGGACAGGGGGCGACTATTTTTGACACCGGGGAGCTGTTTTTT.

The rearrangement joins TRBV6-1 to TRBJ1-2; D unresolved. This CDR3 region has 14 residues. The germline V and J ends were trimmed by 5 bases and 0 bases, with 10 bases remaining between them. Looked up from germline, CDR1 is MNHNS and CDR2 is SASEGT. The CDR3 loop is CASSSLRSNYGYTF. CDR3 nucleotides: TGTGCCAGCAGTTCCTTGAGGTCTAACTATGGCTACACCTTC.

The rearrangement joins TRBV19 to TRBJ1-1; D may be TRBD1 (5 bases). Looked up from germline, CDR1 is LNHDA and CDR2 is SQIVND (reference sequence). This CDR3 comprises 13 residues. V lost 6 bases and J 1 base, leaving 9 bases between the germline ends. CDR3 sequence (DNA): TGTGCCAGTAGGACAGCTACGAACACTGAAGCTTTCTTT. Translation gives CASRTATNTEAFF.

The chain uses TRBV4-1 and TRBJ2-6, with D maybe TRBD2 (5 bases). The CDR3 runs 16 residues. Germline V gene lookup returns CDR1 MGHRA and CDR2 YSYEKL. V was clipped by 4 bases and J by 0 bases, with 10 bases between them. The chain's CDR3 is CASSPSRGSGANVLTF. CDR3 coding DNA: TGCGCCAGCAGCCCTTCACGGGGCTCTGGGGCCAACGTCCTGACTTTC.

V and J are TRBV6-1 and TRBJ2-7, with 8 bases aligning to TRBD1. Germline CDR1 and CDR2: MNHNS and SASEGT. The junction had 11 bases not matched to a gene; V was cut back by 7 bases and J by 3 bases. CDR3 length: 15 amino acids. The CDR3 DNA is TGTGCCAGCACTCAAGGGGGACAGGAACGCTACGAGCAGTACTTC. Translated: CASTQGGQERYEQYF.

This clone was counted between two and nine times. J is TRBJ1-5 and V is TRBV12-5; 7 bases fit TRBD1. Germline V gives CDR1 LGHNT, CDR2 FRNRAP. The V and J ends lost 7 bases and 4 bases, in that order; junction bases with no gene match: 10. The CDR3 runs 15 residues. The CDR3 sequence: CASAGGGAGNQPQHF. DNA of the CDR3: TGTGCTAGTGCAGGGGGGGGCGCGGGGAATCAGCCCCAGCATTTT.

V and J are TRBV7-9 and TRBJ2-3, with 7 positions matching TRBD1. Unmatched junction bases numbered 9, after V lost 7 bases and J lost 8 bases. Germline CDR1 reads SEHNR; CDR2 reads FQNEAQ (reference sequence). The length of the CDR3 is 13 residues. The CDR3 is CASTDGQAATQYF. The CDR3 nucleotides are TGTGCCAGCACCGATGGACAGGCAGCTACGCAGTATTTT.

The rearrangement links TRBV5-1 to TRBJ2-6; the match to TRBD1 covers 7 bases. The V and J ends lost 0 bases and 0 bases, in that order; junction bases with no gene match: 6. The CDR3 sequence is 18 residues long. Germline-derived CDR1 and CDR2 are SGHRS and YFSETQ. The CDR3 DNA reads TGCGCCAGCAGCTTGGGTGGGACAGCGTACTCTGGGGCCAACGTCCTGACTTTC. This encodes CASSLGGTAYSGANVLTF. The whole variable domain, filled in from reference TRBV5-1 and TRBJ2-6, reads KAGVTQTPRYLIKTRGQQVTLSCSPISGHRSVSWYQQTPGQGLQFLFEYFSETQRNKGNFPGRFSGRQFSNSRSEMNVSTLELGDSALYLCASSLGGTAYSGANVLTFGAGSRLTVL.

A few counts support this clone. The genes are TRBV28 and TRBJ2-1, with 7 bases identical to TRBD2. Looked up from germline, CDR1 is MDHEN and CDR2 is SYDVKM. After removal of 2 bases from V and 3 bases from J, the junction contained 7 bases not matched to a gene. The CDR3 has 16 amino acids. The CDR3 spells CASSLGAGVSYNEQFF. The CDR3 DNA is TGTGCCAGCAGTTTAGGGGCGGGAGTGAGCTACAATGAGCAGTTCTTC.

Here the CDR3 reads CASSGPGKGNIQYF. The CDR3 nucleotides are TGTGCCAGCAGCGGACCGGGAAAGGGGAACATTCAGTACTTC. The chain recombines TRBV27 with TRBJ2-4, with D perhaps matching TRBD1 or TRBD2 (5 bases each). Germline CDR1 reads MNHEY; CDR2 reads SMNVEV (reference sequence). With 6 bases removed from V and 7 bases from J, the gap between germline ends came to 16 bases. The CDR3 has 14 amino acids.

The rearrangement joins TRBV6-1 to TRBJ1-5; D call uncertain. Germline V gene lookup returns CDR1 MNHNS and CDR2 SASEGT. The CDR3 covers 12 residues. Trimming removed 7 bases at V and 9 bases at J, with 13 bases between. This CDR3 reads CASTKEHGPQHF. In nucleotides, the CDR3 is TGTGCCAGCACGAAGGAGCACGGGCCCCAGCATTTT.